The source of this T cell receptor beta chain is a study of cytomegalovirus exposure and HLA in healthy donors. Study-wide points: Accounts indicate the classifier identified cytomegalovirus status with strong specificity and sensitivity.

Germline-derived CDR1 and CDR2 are SGHNT and YYREEE (reference sequence). V lost 4 bases and J 6 bases, leaving 11 bases between the germline ends. CDR3 size: 14 residues. Assay: immunoSEQ multiplex PCR; the TCRdb copy retains only in-frame clones and omits some. The sample has 65,000 to 80,000 clones, 90% to 95% seen once. This clone was picked up one time. Its antigen is still unknown. The TCR was taken from a woman younger than 35 in good health and CMV-seronegative. The V gene is TRBV5-4, the J gene TRBJ1-6; D is ambiguous. The specimen was PBMCs. The CDR3 reads CASSRTLSNSPLHF. DNA of the CDR3: TGTGCCAGCAGCCGAACCCTCAGTAATTCACCCCTCCACTTT.